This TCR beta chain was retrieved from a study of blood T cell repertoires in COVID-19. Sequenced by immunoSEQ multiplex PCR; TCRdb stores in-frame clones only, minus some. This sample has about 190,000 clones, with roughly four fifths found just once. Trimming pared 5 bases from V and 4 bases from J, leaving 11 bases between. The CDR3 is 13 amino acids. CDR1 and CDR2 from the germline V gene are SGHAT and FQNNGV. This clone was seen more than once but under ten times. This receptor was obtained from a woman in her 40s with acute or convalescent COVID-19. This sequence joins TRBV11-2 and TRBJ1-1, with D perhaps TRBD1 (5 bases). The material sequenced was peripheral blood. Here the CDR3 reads CASSQEGLTEAFF. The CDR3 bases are TGTGCCAGCAGCCAAGAGGGACTCACTGAAGCTTTCTTT.